This T cell receptor beta chain was recovered during a study of blood T cell repertoires in COVID-19. Data came from immunoSEQ multiplex PCR; TCRdb stores just in-frame clones and leaves some out. The repertoire holds some 49,000 clones, with 65% to 90% as singletons. This CDR3 comprises 15 residues. Per germline, CDR1 SGHNT and CDR2 YYREEE (reference sequence). V gave up 2 bases and J gave up 1 base; unmatched junction bases: 4. This TCR came from a human donor in a cohort sampled during active COVID-19. Material: peripheral blood. The J gene is TRBJ2-3, the V gene TRBV5-4; 7 nucleotides match TRBD2. This CDR3 is CASSFRLAGTDTQYF. As DNA, the CDR3 is TGTGCCAGCAGCTTTAGGCTAGCGGGCACAGATACGCAGTATTTT. The whole variable domain, remainder taken from reference TRBV5-4 and TRBJ2-3, is ETGVTQSPTHLIKTRGQQVTLRCSSQSGHNTVSWYQQALGQGPQFIFQYYREEENGRGNFPPRFSGLQFPNYSSELNVNALELDDSALYLCASSFRLAGTDTQYFGPGTRLTVL.